Shown below are 24 T cell receptor beta chains from a single sample sequenced in a study of identical twins. Each CDR3 protein is one row after TCRdb ran MiXCR on the 5' RACE reads. The table shows a few hundred thousand distinct CDR3 sequences, with roughly an eighth occurring only once. These same data were also listed under a study on yellow fever vaccine responses in identical twins.

Sequenced sample: memory (CD45RO+) T cells sorted from blood. The source of these receptors is a woman aged 18-30 years in good health.

This clonotype was seen a handful of times. V and J are TRBV27 and TRBJ1-2; the match to TRBD1 covers 11 bases. The CDR3 totals 14 residues. The V gene end was trimmed by 3 bases and the J gene end by 4 bases; junction bases not matched to a gene: 1. CDR1 and CDR2 (germline): MNHEY, SMNVEV (reference sequence). Here the CDR3 reads CASSLGQGGYGYTF. Here the CDR3 DNA reads TGTGCCAGCAGTTTGGGACAGGGGGGCTATGGCTACACCTTC.

This chain uses TRBV20-1 with TRBJ1-6, with 9 bases matching TRBD1. CDR1 is DFQATT, CDR2 SNEGSKA, per germline (reference sequence). The CDR3 extends over 15 amino acids. V trimming: 6 bases; J trimming: 10 bases; junction bases outside the gene matches: 13. The CDR3 here is CSAHFSGQGNSPLHF. The CDR3 region has the DNA TGCAGTGCGCATTTTTCAGGACAGGGGAACTCACCCCTCCACTTT.

This clonotype was observed a few times. The V gene is TRBV7-9, the J gene TRBJ2-2; tentatively, D is TRBD2 (5 bases). Germline V gene sequence: CDR1 SEHNR, CDR2 FQNEAQ (reference sequence). The CDR3 sequence is 13 residues long. Trimming removed 5 bases from V and 5 bases from J, with 9 bases in between. CDR3 sequence reads: CASSTGGTGELFF. The CDR3 region has the DNA TGTGCCAGCAGCACCGGAGGTACCGGGGAGCTGTTTTTT.

This rearrangement joins TRBV7-9 to TRBJ1-5; D is ambiguous. The V gene lost 4 bases and the J gene lost 5 bases, with 6 bases spanning the gap. CDR3 size: 12 residues. The germline V gene has CDR1 SEHNR and CDR2 FQNEAQ (reference sequence). The CDR3 protein is CASSSSDQPQHF. DNA of the CDR3: TGTGCCAGCAGCTCCTCGGATCAGCCCCAGCATTTT.

This clonotype was detected many times. The J gene is TRBJ1-1, the V gene TRBV15, with no clear D. The V end lost 4 bases, the J end lost 1 base, and 7 bases lay between the germline ends. The CDR3 sequence is 13 residues long. Germline CDR1 LNHNV, CDR2 YYDKDF (reference sequence). CDR3: CATSKRQNTEAFF. The CDR3 nucleotides are TGTGCCACCAGCAAACGACAGAACACTGAAGCTTTCTTT.

The chain recombines TRBV2 with TRBJ2-1, with 7 bases fitting TRBD2. Germline CDR1 SNHLY, CDR2 FYNNEI. This CDR3 has 15 amino acids. The ends lost 7 bases at V and 2 bases at J; junction bases unmatched: 8. The CDR3 bases are TGTGCCAGCACGGGGGGTCGGGAAGCCTACAATGAGCAGTTCTTC. Protein: CASTGGREAYNEQFF. The variable domain in full, completed from reference TRBV2 and TRBJ2-1, reads EPEVTQTPSHQVTQMGQEVILRCVPISNHLYFYWYRQILGQKVEFLVSFYNNEISEKSEIFDDQFSVERPDGSNFTLKIRSTKLEDSAMYFCASTGGREAYNEQFFGPGTRLTVL.

This clonotype occurred a few times. The chain links TRBV27 to TRBJ2-5; the match to TRBD2 covers 8 bases. In germline, CDR1 is MNHEY, CDR2 SMNVEV (reference sequence). The junction had 8 bases not matched to a gene; V was cut back by 6 bases and J by 11 bases. The CDR3 is 12 residues long. The CDR3 DNA reads TGTGCCAGCAGAGGGGAAGCGGGAGTTCAGTACTTC. This sequence encodes CASRGEAGVQYF.

The rearrangement links TRBV27 to TRBJ2-7; the D gene is possibly TRBD2 (5 bases). Trimming left V 6 bases short and J 2 bases short, with 14 bases between. This CDR3 region has 14 residues. Germline-derived CDR1 and CDR2 are MNHEY and SMNVEV (reference sequence). The CDR3, as DNA: TGTGCCAGCAGCCAGCGGACCGCGACCTACGAGCAGTACTTC. Encoded protein: CASSQRTATYEQYF.

This chain uses TRBV11-2 with TRBJ1-1, with D perhaps matching TRBD1 (5 bases). The CDR3 consists of 11 residues. The V gene's germline CDR1 is SGHAT and CDR2 FQNNGV. V was cut by 6 bases and J by 7 bases, with 9 bases left in between. CDR3 loop: CASSERGEAFF. For the CDR3, the DNA is TGTGCCAGCAGTGAGAGGGGTGAAGCTTTCTTT.

The rearrangement uses TRBV21-1 and TRBJ1-2. TRBV21-1 has pseudogene status. This CDR3 is built from 15 residues. The DNA of the CDR3 is TGTGCCAGCAGCAAATTCCAGCTAGCTAACTATGGCTACACCTTC. Protein product: CASSKFQLANYGYTF.

There are a few counts of this clonotype. DNA of the CDR3: TGTGCCAGCAGCTTAGGAAGGGCTAGAAGAAGCTCCTACGAGCAGTACTTC. Translating gives CASSLGRARRSSYEQYF. The chain links TRBV7-9 to TRBJ2-7; no clear D. The CDR3 covers 17 residues. The V and J ends lost 1 base and 0 bases respectively, with 16 bases between them. The V gene's germline CDR1 is SEHNR and CDR2 FQNEAQ (reference sequence).

This clonotype has just a few counts. V usage is TRBV27 and J usage is TRBJ1-6; no clear D gene. The ends were cut back, 4 bases at V and 6 bases at J, with 10 bases in the middle. Germline values: CDR1 MNHEY, CDR2 SMNVEV (reference sequence). The CDR3 runs 14 residues. For the CDR3, the DNA is TGTGCCAGCAGTTCATCAGGTTCTAATTCACCCCTCCACTTT. Its protein product is CASSSSGSNSPLHF.

The chain has TRBV2 and TRBJ2-7; D is uncertain. V shed 2 bases and J shed 4 bases, with 3 bases lying between them. Germline values: CDR1 SNHLY, CDR2 FYNNEI. The CDR3 runs to 11 residues. The CDR3 region is CASSEKYEQYF. The CDR3 DNA is TGTGCCAGCAGTGAAAAATACGAGCAGTACTTC.

The table lists this clonotype with many counts. This chain uses TRBV3-1 with TRBJ2-7; D possibly corresponds to TRBD2 (5 bases). The CDR3 length is 13 residues. V lost 3 bases, J lost 2 bases, and 8 bases lay in between. Germline CDR1 and CDR2: LGHDT and YNNKEL (reference sequence). The CDR3 DNA reads TGTGCCAGCAGCCAGGGGAGCCCCTACGAGCAGTACTTC. Translated: CASSQGSPYEQYF.

The genes are TRBV27 and TRBJ2-1; TRBD2 agrees at 9 bases. V dropped 8 bases and J dropped 2; count of bases not matched to a gene: 7. The germline CDR1 and CDR2 sequences are MNHEY and SMNVEV (reference sequence). This CDR3 comprises 15 residues. CDR3 loop: CASRSGGTTYNEQFF. In DNA, the CDR3 is TGTGCCAGCCGGAGCGGGGGGACTACCTACAATGAGCAGTTCTTC.

A few counts support this clonotype. This sequence joins TRBV12-3 or TRBV12-4 and TRBJ2-7; no firm D call. This CDR3 has 13 amino acids. Trimming pared 5 bases from V and 7 bases from J, leaving 15 bases between. CDR3 protein: CASSIGVMREQYF. The CDR3 DNA is TGTGCCAGCAGTATTGGAGTCATGCGGGAGCAGTACTTC.

This clonotype was seen more than once but under ten times. The CDR3 here is CSALTSGGRGTQYF. The DNA for the CDR3 is TGCAGTGCTTTGACTAGCGGGGGCAGAGGGACCCAGTACTTC. This chain connects TRBV20-1 to TRBJ2-5; 12 bases fit TRBD2. Germline CDR1 and CDR2: DFQATT and SNEGSKA (reference sequence). After removal of 5 bases from V and 7 bases from J, the junction contained 8 bases not matched to a gene. The CDR3 covers 14 residues.

A note on this clonotype: The junction and the germline gene differ at one end; a read error may be behind it. The genes are TRBV7-9 and TRBJ2-3; TRBD2 matches at 9 bases. CDR3 length: 17 amino acids. Germline V gives CDR1 SEHNR, CDR2 FQNEAQ (reference sequence). The CDR3 coding sequence is TGTGCCAGCAGCGAGACTAGCGGATACGGTTACACAGATATGCAGTATTTT. Amino acid sequence: CASSETSGYGYTDMQYF.

This clonotype was seen many times. The CDR3 sequence is CASSHAGHNSPLHF. The CDR3, as DNA: TGTGCCAGCAGCCATGCCGGGCATAATTCACCCCTCCACTTT. The chain links TRBV14 to TRBJ1-6; D remains ambiguous. The V gene lost 3 bases and the J gene lost 5 bases, with 8 bases spanning the gap. Germline V lookup: CDR1 SGHDN, CDR2 FVKESK. The CDR3 has 14 residues.

This clonotype came up a few times. The chain is built from TRBV9 and TRBJ2-1; 11 nucleotides match TRBD2. Per germline, CDR1 SGDLS and CDR2 YYNGEE. The CDR3 length is 17 residues. The V and J ends lost 1 base and 10 bases, in that order; junction bases with no gene match: 13. The CDR3 sequence: CASSVTSSGGPVPEQFF. The CDR3 region has the DNA TGTGCCAGCAGCGTAACCTCTAGCGGGGGGCCTGTTCCCGAGCAGTTCTTC.

This clonotype showed up many times. The chain is built from TRBV7-2 and TRBJ2-7; D call uncertain. The CDR3 has 13 amino acids. Germline V gene sequence: CDR1 SGHTA, CDR2 FQGNSA. V lost 2 bases to trimming and J lost 3 bases, with 8 bases between them. This CDR3 reads CASSLIPGYEQYF. CDR3 nucleotide sequence: TGTGCCAGCAGCTTAATCCCGGGCTACGAGCAGTACTTC.

The V call is TRBV4-1, the J call TRBJ2-1, with 10 bases identical to TRBD2. The V and J ends lost 0 bases and 5 bases, in that order; junction bases with no gene match: 7. Germline lookup yields CDR1 MGHRA and CDR2 YSYEKL. The length of the CDR3 is 17 residues. The DNA of the CDR3 is TGCGCCAGCAGCCAAGACCCCGCCGGGACTAGCGACAATGAGCAGTTCTTC. Translating it yields CASSQDPAGTSDNEQFF.

The chain joins TRBV5-1 to TRBJ2-1; 7 bases line up with TRBD1. Germline lookup yields CDR1 SGHRS and CDR2 YFSETQ. The CDR3 has 14 amino acids. V was clipped by 4 bases and J by 2 bases; unmatched bases: 3. As DNA, the CDR3 is TGCGCCAGCAGCCCGGGACAGACCTACAATGAGCAGTTCTTC. It codes for CASSPGQTYNEQFF.

This clonotype was found a few times. The chain has TRBV29-1 and TRBJ2-1; possible D gene TRBD2, 5 bases. The CDR3 has 9 residues. Trimming cost V 7 bases and J 9 bases, with 7 bases left between them. Looked up from germline, CDR1 is SQVTM and CDR2 is ANQGSEA. The CDR3: CSAGGEQFF. As DNA, the CDR3 is TGCAGCGCCGGAGGTGAGCAGTTCTTC.